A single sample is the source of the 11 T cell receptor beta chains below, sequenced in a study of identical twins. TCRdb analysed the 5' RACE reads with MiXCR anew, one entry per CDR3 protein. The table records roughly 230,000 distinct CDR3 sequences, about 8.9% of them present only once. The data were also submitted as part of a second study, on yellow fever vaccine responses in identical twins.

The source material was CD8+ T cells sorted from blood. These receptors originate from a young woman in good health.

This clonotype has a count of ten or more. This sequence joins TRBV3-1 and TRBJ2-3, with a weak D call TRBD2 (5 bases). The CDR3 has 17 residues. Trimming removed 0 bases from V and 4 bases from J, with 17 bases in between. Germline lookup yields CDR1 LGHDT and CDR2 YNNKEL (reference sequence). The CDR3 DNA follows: TGTGCCAGCAGCCAAGATTGGTTGGAGGTGGAGTCAGATACGCAGTATTTT. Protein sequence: CASSQDWLEVESDTQYF.

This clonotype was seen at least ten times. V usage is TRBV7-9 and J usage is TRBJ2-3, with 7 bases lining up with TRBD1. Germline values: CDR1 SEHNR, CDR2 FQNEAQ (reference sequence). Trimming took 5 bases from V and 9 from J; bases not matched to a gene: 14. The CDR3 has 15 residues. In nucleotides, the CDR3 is TGTGCCAGCAGCCCACGGACAGGTCGTAGGGAGACGCAGTATTTT. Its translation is CASSPRTGRRETQYF.

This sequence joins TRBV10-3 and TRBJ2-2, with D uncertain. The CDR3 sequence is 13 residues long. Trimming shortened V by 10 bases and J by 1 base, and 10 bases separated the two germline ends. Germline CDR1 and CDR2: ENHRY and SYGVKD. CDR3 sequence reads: CANQDGNTGELFF. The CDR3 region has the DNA TGTGCCAATCAGGACGGGAACACCGGGGAGCTGTTTTTT.

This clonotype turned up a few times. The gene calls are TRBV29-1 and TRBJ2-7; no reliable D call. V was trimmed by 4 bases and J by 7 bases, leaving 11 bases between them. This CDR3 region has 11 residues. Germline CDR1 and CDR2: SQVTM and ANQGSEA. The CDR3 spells CSVGHSREQYF. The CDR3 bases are TGCAGCGTTGGGCATTCTCGGGAGCAGTACTTC.

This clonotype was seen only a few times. CDR3 amino acids: CASSSGLGLDTQYF. Here the CDR3 DNA reads TGTGCCAGCAGTTCAGGACTAGGACTAGATACGCAGTATTTT. This chain links TRBV27 with TRBJ2-3; 7 nucleotides line up with TRBD2. Germline V gene data show CDR1 as MNHEY and CDR2 as SMNVEV (reference sequence). The length of the CDR3 is 14 residues. V trimming: 4 bases; J trimming: 5 bases; junction bases outside the gene matches: 6.

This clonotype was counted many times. The CDR3 DNA reads as TGTGCCAGCAGTGTTCTGGCCAAAAACATTCAGTACTTC. It encodes CASSVLAKNIQYF. This rearrangement joins TRBV12-3 or TRBV12-4 to TRBJ2-4; D is unclear. V was pared by 5 bases and J by 1 base, with 6 bases between. The CDR3 length is 13 residues.

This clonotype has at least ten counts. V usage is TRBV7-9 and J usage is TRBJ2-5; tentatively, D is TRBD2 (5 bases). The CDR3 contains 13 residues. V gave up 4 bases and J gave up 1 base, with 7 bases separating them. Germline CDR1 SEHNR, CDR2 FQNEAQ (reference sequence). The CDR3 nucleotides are TGTGCCAGCAGCTGGGAGTCCCAAGAGACCCAGTACTTC. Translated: CASSWESQETQYF. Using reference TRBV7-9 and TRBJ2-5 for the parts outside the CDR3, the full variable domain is DTGVSQNPRHKITKRGQNVTFRCDPISEHNRLYWYRQTLGQGPEFLTYFQNEAQLEKSRLLSDRFSAERPKGSFSTLEIQRTEQGDSAMYLCASSWESQETQYFGPGTRLLVL.

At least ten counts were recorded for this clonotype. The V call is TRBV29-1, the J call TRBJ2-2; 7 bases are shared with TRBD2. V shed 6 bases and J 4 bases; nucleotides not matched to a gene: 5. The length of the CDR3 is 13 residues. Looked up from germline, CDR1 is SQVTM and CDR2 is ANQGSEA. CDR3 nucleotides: TGCAGCGTCGGACTAGGCCCCACCGGGGAGCTGTTTTTT. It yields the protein CSVGLGPTGELFF.

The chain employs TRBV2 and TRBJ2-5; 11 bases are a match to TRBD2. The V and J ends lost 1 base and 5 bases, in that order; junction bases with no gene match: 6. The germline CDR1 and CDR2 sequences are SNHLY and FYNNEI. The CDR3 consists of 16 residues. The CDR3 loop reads CASSEVLAGVIETQYF. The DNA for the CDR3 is TGTGCCAGCAGTGAAGTACTAGCGGGAGTGATCGAGACCCAGTACTTC.

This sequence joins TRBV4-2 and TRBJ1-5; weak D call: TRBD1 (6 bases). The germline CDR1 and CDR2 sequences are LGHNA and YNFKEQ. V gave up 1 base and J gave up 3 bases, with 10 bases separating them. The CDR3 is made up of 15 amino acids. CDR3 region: CASSQVDSANQPQHF. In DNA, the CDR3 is TGTGCCAGCAGCCAAGTGGACAGCGCCAATCAGCCCCAGCATTTT.

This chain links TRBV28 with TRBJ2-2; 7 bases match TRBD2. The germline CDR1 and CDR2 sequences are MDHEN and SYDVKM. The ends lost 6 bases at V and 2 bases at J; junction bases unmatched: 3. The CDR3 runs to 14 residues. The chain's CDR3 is CASRAGSNTGELFF. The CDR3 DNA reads TGTGCCAGCAGAGCGGGGTCAAACACCGGGGAGCTGTTTTTT.